The rows below give T cell receptor beta chains drawn from one sample of a study of early T cells in non-severe SARS-CoV-2 infection. TCRdb recomputed calls from the 5' RACE reads with MiXCR, one row per CDR3 protein. The profile covers tens of thousands of distinct CDR3 sequences, with about 4.5% appearing a single time and approximately 6.3% taken by the ten largest. Sequenced: whole blood. The source of these receptors is an adult who was a healthcare worker with PCR-confirmed SARS-CoV-2 infection or an uninfected control (not recorded which). The CDR3 runs from the conserved cysteine through the conserved F or W. D genes are given only for firm matches. Only part of the rows carry a size: once, few, many, or a class if the clone is expanded.

j_call: TRBJ1-5
v_call: TRBV12-3/TRBV12-4
clone_size: many
d_call: -
cdr3_nt: TGTGCCAGCAGTTATCGGAACGGCCAGCCCCAGCATTTT
cdr3_aa: CASSYRNGQPQHF

j_call: TRBJ2-1
v_call: TRBV20-1
clone_size: few
d_call: -
cdr3_nt: TGCAGTGCTAGAGCGCAGCGGTATAACAATGAGCAGTTCTTC
cdr3_aa: CSARAQRYNNEQFF

j_call: TRBJ2-1
v_call: TRBV18
clone_size: many
d_call: -
cdr3_nt: TGTGCCAGCTCACCGCCGGGCAGGATCCTCAATGAGCAGTTCTTC
cdr3_aa: CASSPPGRILNEQFF

j_call: TRBJ2-1
v_call: TRBV3-1
clone_size: many
d_call: TRBD2
cdr3_nt: TGTGCCAGCAGCCAACTAGCGGCCAATGAGCAGTTCTTC
cdr3_aa: CASSQLAANEQFF

j_call: TRBJ2-5
v_call: TRBV6-6
clone_size: many
d_call: -
cdr3_nt: TGTGCCAGCAGTTACTCCCTCTACCAAGAGACCCAGTACTTC
cdr3_aa: CASSYSLYQETQYF

j_call: TRBJ2-4
v_call: TRBV7-9
clone_size: -
d_call: -
cdr3_nt: TGTGCCAGCAGCTTAGGGGGGACTCGTATTGACATTCAGTACTTC
cdr3_aa: CASSLGGTRIDIQYF

j_call: TRBJ2-1
v_call: TRBV6-5
clone_size: many
d_call: -
cdr3_nt: TGTGCCAGCAGCAGACTAGTCCCCCCCAATGAGCAGTTCTTC
cdr3_aa: CASSRLVPPNEQFF

j_call: TRBJ1-5
v_call: TRBV7-2
clone_size: many
d_call: -
cdr3_nt: TGTGCCAGCAGCTTGACCTGGGATCAGCCCCAGCATTTT
cdr3_aa: CASSLTWDQPQHF

j_call: TRBJ1-2
v_call: TRBV7-2
clone_size: few
d_call: -
cdr3_nt: TGTGCCAGCAGCTTAGTTCACAGGCTCTTTGGCTACACCTTC
cdr3_aa: CASSLVHRLFGYTF

j_call: TRBJ1-1
v_call: TRBV4-1
clone_size: many
d_call: -
cdr3_nt: TGCGCCAGCAGCCAACCGACGGGGAGAAGCACTGAAGCTTTCTTT
cdr3_aa: CASSQPTGRSTEAFF

j_call: TRBJ1-2
v_call: TRBV21-1
clone_size: medium-sized
d_call: -
cdr3_nt: TGTGCCAGCAGCAGAAACCCCCTGGCGCGCACCTTC
cdr3_aa: CASSRNPLARTF

j_call: TRBJ2-1
v_call: TRBV10-2
clone_size: many
d_call: -
cdr3_nt: TGCGCCAGCACCAGCAGCAATGAGCAGTTCTTC
cdr3_aa: CASTSSNEQFF

j_call: TRBJ2-5
v_call: TRBV20-1
clone_size: many
d_call: TRBD1
cdr3_nt: TGCAGTGCGTCCCTGGGACAGGGGGGAGAGACCCAGTACTTC
cdr3_aa: CSASLGQGGETQYF

j_call: TRBJ1-6
v_call: TRBV6-2/TRBV6-3
clone_size: -
d_call: TRBD1
cdr3_nt: TGTGCCAGCGGTCGACAGGGGATGGATCGCTTAGCGCCCCTCCACTTT
cdr3_aa: CASGRQGMDRLAPLHF

j_call: TRBJ2-7
v_call: TRBV20-1
clone_size: many
d_call: TRBD1
cdr3_nt: TGCAGTGCTAGCCCGGGGACAGGGGGCGACGAGCAGTACTTC
cdr3_aa: CSASPGTGGDEQYF